Listed below are T cell receptor beta chains from one sample, sequenced in a study of blood T cell repertoires in COVID-19. Assay used: immunoSEQ multiplex PCR; TCRdb lists only in-frame clones, some missing. In the table there are around 340,000 clones, 89% of which are singletons. The material sequenced was peripheral blood. These receptors were obtained from an older woman with COVID-19, enrolled during active disease. The CDR3 runs from the conserved cysteine through the conserved F or W. A D gene is named only where the DNA matches it firmly. Clone size is given for some rows only: seen once, a few or many times, or a class if the clone is expanded.

cdr3_length: 18; v_call: TRBV20-1; d_call: TRBD2; j_call: TRBJ2-3; clone_size: .; cdr3_nt: TGCAGTGCTAGTCAGGGGACTAGCGGTGTACCTCGCACAGATACGCAGTATTTT; cdr3_aa: CSASQGTSGVPRTDTQYF
cdr3_length: 14; v_call: TRBV5-1; d_call: .; j_call: TRBJ1-1; clone_size: .; cdr3_nt: TGCGCCAGCAGCTCAACAGGGAGAGTCACTGAAGCTTTCTTT; cdr3_aa: CASSSTGRVTEAFF
cdr3_length: 15; v_call: TRBV5-6; d_call: .; j_call: TRBJ2-5; clone_size: .; cdr3_nt: TGTGCCAGCAGCCCGACAGGTCTAGGGCAAGAGACCCAGTACTTC; cdr3_aa: CASSPTGLGQETQYF
cdr3_length: 15; v_call: TRBV6-5; d_call: TRBD1; j_call: TRBJ2-5; clone_size: .; cdr3_nt: TGTGCCAGCAGTTACGAAGACAGGGTCCAAGAGACCCAGTACTTC; cdr3_aa: CASSYEDRVQETQYF
cdr3_length: 12; v_call: TRBV3-1/TRBV3-2; d_call: .; j_call: TRBJ1-5; clone_size: .; cdr3_nt: TGTGCCAGCAGCCAGGGGCCTCAGCCCCAGCATTTT; cdr3_aa: CASSQGPQPQHF
cdr3_length: 12; v_call: TRBV7-9; d_call: .; j_call: TRBJ2-7; clone_size: .; cdr3_nt: TGTGCCAGCGGCACAGGGTCCCACGAGCAGTACTTC; cdr3_aa: CASGTGSHEQYF
cdr3_length: 18; v_call: TRBV28; d_call: TRBD2; j_call: TRBJ2-1; clone_size: .; cdr3_nt: TGTGCCAGCTTAGGACTAGCGGGGGGTCCGAGCTCCTACAATGAGCAGTTCTTC; cdr3_aa: CASLGLAGGPSSYNEQFF
cdr3_length: 13; v_call: TRBV9; d_call: .; j_call: TRBJ1-6; clone_size: .; cdr3_nt: TGTGCCAGCAGCGTAGATGCGAATTCACCCCTCCACTTT; cdr3_aa: CASSVDANSPLHF
cdr3_length: 16; v_call: TRBV3-1/TRBV3-2; d_call: .; j_call: TRBJ2-3; clone_size: .; cdr3_nt: TGTGCCAGCAGCCAGTGGCGGGGTTTTAGCACAGATACGCAGTATTTT; cdr3_aa: CASSQWRGFSTDTQYF
cdr3_length: 13; v_call: TRBV7-2; d_call: .; j_call: TRBJ1-3; clone_size: .; cdr3_nt: TGTGCCAGCAGGAGAAATCCTGGAAACACCATATATTTT; cdr3_aa: CASRRNPGNTIYF
cdr3_length: 16; v_call: TRBV11-1; d_call: TRBD1; j_call: TRBJ2-2; clone_size: .; cdr3_nt: TGTGCCAGCAGCCTCCGACAGGGAAGTTTGGGGGGGGAGCTGTTTTTT; cdr3_aa: CASSLRQGSLGGELFF
cdr3_length: 15; v_call: TRBV7-3; d_call: TRBD1; j_call: TRBJ2-1; clone_size: .; cdr3_nt: TGTGCCAGCAGCGTACCAGACAGGGGGTATCATGAGCAGTTCTTC; cdr3_aa: CASSVPDRGYHEQFF
cdr3_length: 16; v_call: TRBV28; d_call: TRBD1; j_call: TRBJ1-3; clone_size: few; cdr3_nt: TGTGCCAGCAGTTCCCCGGGACAGGGGACGGGAAACACCATATATTTT; cdr3_aa: CASSSPGQGTGNTIYF
cdr3_length: 13; v_call: TRBV18; d_call: TRBD2; j_call: TRBJ2-5; clone_size: .; cdr3_nt: TGTGCCAGCTCACCCTTAGCGGGGGAGACCCAGTACTTC; cdr3_aa: CASSPLAGETQYF
cdr3_length: 17; v_call: TRBV5-1; d_call: TRBD2; j_call: TRBJ2-7; clone_size: .; cdr3_nt: TGCGCCAGCAGCTTAGGGACTAGCGGCCCGATCATCTACGAGCAGTACTTC; cdr3_aa: CASSLGTSGPIIYEQYF
cdr3_length: 14; v_call: TRBV19; d_call: .; j_call: TRBJ1-4; clone_size: .; cdr3_nt: TGTGCCAGTAGACCCGACAAGTCTAATGAAAAACTGTTTTTT; cdr3_aa: CASRPDKSNEKLFF
cdr3_length: 13; v_call: TRBV12-3/TRBV12-4; d_call: .; j_call: TRBJ1-5; clone_size: once; cdr3_nt: TGTGCCAGCAGTTTAGTGGGGAGTCAGCCCCAGCATTTT; cdr3_aa: CASSLVGSQPQHF
cdr3_length: 11; v_call: TRBV7-2; d_call: .; j_call: TRBJ1-1; clone_size: .; cdr3_nt: TGTGCCAGCAGCTTAGGTCTTGAAGCTTTCTTT; cdr3_aa: CASSLGLEAFF
cdr3_length: 14; v_call: TRBV30; d_call: .; j_call: TRBJ1-1; clone_size: .; cdr3_nt: TGTGCCTGGGGTAAGAACAGGGCGGACACTGAAGCTTTCTTT; cdr3_aa: CAWGKNRADTEAFF
cdr3_length: 15; v_call: TRBV7-9; d_call: .; j_call: TRBJ1-2; clone_size: .; cdr3_nt: TGTGCCAGCAGCTTAGTTATGGGCCGTGACTATGGCTACACCTTC; cdr3_aa: CASSLVMGRDYGYTF
cdr3_length: 16; v_call: TRBV5-1; d_call: TRBD1; j_call: TRBJ1-6; clone_size: .; cdr3_nt: TGCGCCAGCAGCCCGATGGCCGGGACAGGGGCGTCACCCCTCCACTTT; cdr3_aa: CASSPMAGTGASPLHF
cdr3_length: 15; v_call: TRBV7-7; d_call: TRBD1; j_call: TRBJ2-5; clone_size: .; cdr3_nt: TGTGCTAGCAGCTTTGGGACAGGCCTTGGGGAGACCCAGTACTTC; cdr3_aa: CASSFGTGLGETQYF
cdr3_length: 19; v_call: TRBV7-3; d_call: TRBD2; j_call: TRBJ2-1; clone_size: .; cdr3_nt: TGTGCCAGCAGCTTAATGCGCTATGGACTAGCGGGGACCAACAATGAGCAGTTCTTC; cdr3_aa: CASSLMRYGLAGTNNEQFF
cdr3_length: 18; v_call: TRBV14; d_call: .; j_call: TRBJ1-1; clone_size: .; cdr3_nt: TGTGCCAGCAGCCAAGATTACACCGACAGTTCCAGGAACACTGAAGCTTTCTTT; cdr3_aa: CASSQDYTDSSRNTEAFF
cdr3_length: 14; v_call: TRBV6-6; d_call: TRBD2; j_call: TRBJ2-4; clone_size: .; cdr3_nt: TGTGCCAGCAAGGGACTAGCGGGGAGAAACATTCAGTACTTC; cdr3_aa: CASKGLAGRNIQYF
cdr3_length: 15; v_call: TRBV7-9; d_call: TRBD1; j_call: TRBJ2-7; clone_size: .; cdr3_nt: TGTGCCAGCAGCCTCGAGGACAGGGCTCCCTACGAGCAGTACTTC; cdr3_aa: CASSLEDRAPYEQYF
cdr3_length: 14; v_call: TRBV19; d_call: TRBD1; j_call: TRBJ1-1; clone_size: .; cdr3_nt: TGTGCCAGTAACAGGGGACAGCAGAACACTGAAGCTTTCTTT; cdr3_aa: CASNRGQQNTEAFF
cdr3_length: 14; v_call: TRBV5-1; d_call: TRBD2; j_call: TRBJ2-5; clone_size: .; cdr3_nt: TGCGCCCGCAGCGCGGGGGGGGGTCAAGAGACCCAGTACTTC; cdr3_aa: CARSAGGGQETQYF
cdr3_length: 19; v_call: TRBV5-5; d_call: .; j_call: TRBJ2-1; clone_size: .; cdr3_nt: TGTGCCAGCAACCAGGGCCGGGGGTGGCAATCGAGCTCCTACAATGAGCAGTTCTTC; cdr3_aa: CASNQGRGWQSSSYNEQFF
cdr3_length: 15; v_call: TRBV7-9; d_call: TRBD1; j_call: TRBJ1-2; clone_size: .; cdr3_nt: TGTGCCAGCAGCTTATCTCAGGGGGCCGGTTATGGCTACACCTTC; cdr3_aa: CASSLSQGAGYGYTF
cdr3_length: 14; v_call: TRBV30; d_call: .; j_call: TRBJ1-6; clone_size: .; cdr3_nt: TGTGCCTGGGGTGGGACATTAGACAATTCACCCCTCCACTTT; cdr3_aa: CAWGGTLDNSPLHF
cdr3_length: 15; v_call: TRBV20-1; d_call: .; j_call: TRBJ1-2; clone_size: .; cdr3_nt: TGCAGTGCTAGTGTTAGGACCAGACAGTACTATGGCTACACCTTC; cdr3_aa: CSASVRTRQYYGYTF
cdr3_length: 15; v_call: TRBV7-2; d_call: TRBD1; j_call: TRBJ2-7; clone_size: .; cdr3_nt: TGTGCCAGCAGCTTATCTGGTGGACAGGGGATAGAGCAGTACTTC; cdr3_aa: CASSLSGGQGIEQYF
cdr3_length: 14; v_call: TRBV6-2/TRBV6-3; d_call: .; j_call: TRBJ1-5; clone_size: .; cdr3_nt: TGTGCCAGCAGTTACCCGGGTTTGAATCAGCCCCAGCATTTT; cdr3_aa: CASSYPGLNQPQHF
cdr3_length: 13; v_call: TRBV14; d_call: TRBD2; j_call: TRBJ2-1; clone_size: .; cdr3_nt: TGTGCCAGCAGCCCTCCGGGACTAGTGGAGCAGTTCTTC; cdr3_aa: CASSPPGLVEQFF
cdr3_length: 13; v_call: TRBV19; d_call: .; j_call: TRBJ2-4; clone_size: .; cdr3_nt: TGTGCCAGTAGTACTAGAAGGGGGAACATTCAGTACTTC; cdr3_aa: CASSTRRGNIQYF
cdr3_length: 15; v_call: TRBV5-1; d_call: .; j_call: TRBJ2-6; clone_size: .; cdr3_nt: TGCGCCAGCAGCCCTCCCGGCTCTGGGGCCAACGTCCTGACTTTC; cdr3_aa: CASSPPGSGANVLTF
cdr3_length: 13; v_call: TRBV6-5; d_call: TRBD1; j_call: TRBJ2-7; clone_size: many; cdr3_nt: TGTGCCAGCCGGGACAGTTACTCCTACGAGCAGTACTTC; cdr3_aa: CASRDSYSYEQYF
cdr3_length: 15; v_call: TRBV7-9; d_call: .; j_call: TRBJ1-1; clone_size: .; cdr3_nt: TGTGCCAGCAGCGCCCCGGGACTGCAGACGACTGAAGCTTTCTTT; cdr3_aa: CASSAPGLQTTEAFF
cdr3_length: 13; v_call: TRBV29-1; d_call: TRBD1; j_call: TRBJ2-7; clone_size: .; cdr3_nt: TGCAGCGTGGTCCCGACAGGGGCCTACGAGCAGTACTTC; cdr3_aa: CSVVPTGAYEQYF
cdr3_length: 15; v_call: TRBV24-1; d_call: .; j_call: TRBJ2-5; clone_size: .; cdr3_nt: TGTGCCACCAGTGATTTGAAGGGCGCGGGGGAGACCCAGTACTTC; cdr3_aa: CATSDLKGAGETQYF
cdr3_length: 17; v_call: TRBV23-1; d_call: TRBD1; j_call: TRBJ1-3; clone_size: once; cdr3_nt: TGCGCCAGCAGCCCCCTCCCGGGACAGGGAGCAGGAAACACCATATATTTT; cdr3_aa: CASSPLPGQGAGNTIYF
cdr3_length: 15; v_call: TRBV7-6; d_call: TRBD1; j_call: TRBJ2-7; clone_size: .; cdr3_nt: TGTGCCAGCAGCGGGGACAGGGTTGGCGCCTACGAGCAGTACTTC; cdr3_aa: CASSGDRVGAYEQYF
cdr3_length: 17; v_call: TRBV11-3; d_call: TRBD1; j_call: TRBJ2-3; clone_size: .; cdr3_nt: TGTGCCAGCAGTCGAGACGTCACAGGGGAGCTCCCAGATACGCAGTATTTT; cdr3_aa: CASSRDVTGELPDTQYF
cdr3_length: 18; v_call: TRBV27; d_call: .; j_call: TRBJ2-3; clone_size: .; cdr3_nt: TGTGCCAGCAGTCCGAAAAGGGGAGGGGGAGTATTTAGAGATACGCAGTATTTT; cdr3_aa: CASSPKRGGGVFRDTQYF